This is a list of T cell receptor beta chains from one sample in a study of blood T cell repertoires in COVID-19. Data came from immunoSEQ multiplex PCR; TCRdb stores just in-frame clones and leaves some out. The repertoire holds approximately 180,000 clones, with approximately 73% as singletons. Sequencing was performed on PBMCs or T cells enriched from blood (not recorded which). The receptors derive from a woman in her forties or fifties with acute COVID-19. Each CDR3 is given with its conserved first and last residue. D genes are given only for firm matches.

V gene | D gene | CDR3 protein
TRBV6-5 | TRBD1 | CASSPGQGAGQPQHF
TRBV7-2 | TRBD1 | CASSLATGGSPLHF
TRBV9 | - | CASSAPGGMNTEAFF
TRBV2 | - | CASPGVNTEAFF
TRBV9 | - | CASSAQGLGSGELFF
TRBV19 | - | CASSSRDFGGELFF
TRBV5-5 | - | CASSTHGGIGNTIYF
TRBV11-1 | TRBD1 | CASSSRDRGPQETQYF
TRBV28 | TRBD1 | CASILSGQGAYGYTF
TRBV5-1 | TRBD1 | CASSSGTGVGRYEKLFF
TRBV5-4 | TRBD2 | CASSLPGLAENTGELFF
TRBV27 | - | CASSFVGRVGGYTF
TRBV11-2 | TRBD1 | CASSARDSLNTEAFF
TRBV18 | TRBD1 | CASSGDSGSGNTIYF
TRBV6-5 | - | CASRGTGGYGYTF
TRBV28 | - | CASSLGGANTEAFF
TRBV19 | TRBD1 | CASRGQGNQPQHF
TRBV5-1 | - | CASSLETYRDTEAFF
TRBV19 | TRBD1 | CASSKTGGAAEAFF
TRBV4-3 | TRBD1 | CASSQASGQGSITGNTIYF
TRBV5-1 | TRBD2 | CASSPGLAGPDTQYF
TRBV6-2/TRBV6-3 | - | CASSYSAARGYGYTF
TRBV19 | - | CASTTLGGGTEAFF
TRBV18 | - | CASSTVTGNTGELFF
TRBV25-1 | - | CASRVRKPGNSNQPQHF
TRBV5-1 | TRBD1 | CASSWGTGNTEAFF
TRBV30 | - | CAWSGLSSSYNEQFF
TRBV9 | TRBD1 | CASSVGTGGAGGNTIYF
TRBV27 | - | CASRRVGLTYGYTF